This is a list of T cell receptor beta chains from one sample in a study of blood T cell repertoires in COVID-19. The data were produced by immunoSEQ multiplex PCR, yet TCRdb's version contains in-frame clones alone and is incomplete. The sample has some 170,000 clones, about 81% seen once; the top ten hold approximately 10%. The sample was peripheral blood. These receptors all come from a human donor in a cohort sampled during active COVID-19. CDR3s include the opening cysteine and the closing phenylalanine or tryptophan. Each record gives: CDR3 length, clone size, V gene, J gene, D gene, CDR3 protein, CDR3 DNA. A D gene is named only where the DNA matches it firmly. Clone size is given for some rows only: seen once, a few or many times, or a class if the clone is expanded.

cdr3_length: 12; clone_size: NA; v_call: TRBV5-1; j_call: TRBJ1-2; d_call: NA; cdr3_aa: CASSLGGHGYTF; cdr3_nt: TGCGCCAGCAGCTTGGGGGGCCATGGCTACACCTTC
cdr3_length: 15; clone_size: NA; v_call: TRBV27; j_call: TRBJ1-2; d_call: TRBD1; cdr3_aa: CASSLSGRGHYGYTF; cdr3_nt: TGTGCCAGCAGTTTATCGGGCAGGGGGCACTATGGCTACACCTTC
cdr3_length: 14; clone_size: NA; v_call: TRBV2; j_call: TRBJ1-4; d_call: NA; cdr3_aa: CASSHRATNEKLFF; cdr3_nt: TGTGCCAGCAGTCACAGGGCAACTAATGAAAAACTGTTTTTT
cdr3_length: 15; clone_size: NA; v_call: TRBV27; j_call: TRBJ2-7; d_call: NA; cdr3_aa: CASSSPRRGTYEQYF; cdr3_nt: TGTGCCAGCAGTTCGCCCAGACGGGGTACCTACGAGCAGTACTTC
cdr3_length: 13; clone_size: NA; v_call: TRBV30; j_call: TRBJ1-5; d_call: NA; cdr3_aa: CAWSARTEQPQHF; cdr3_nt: TGTGCCTGGAGTGCCCGGACAGAACAGCCCCAGCATTTT
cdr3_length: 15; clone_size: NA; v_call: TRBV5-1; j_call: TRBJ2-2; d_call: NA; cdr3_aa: CASSLVLVGTGELFF; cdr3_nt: TGCGCCAGCAGCTTGGTTCTAGTTGGCACCGGGGAGCTGTTTTTT
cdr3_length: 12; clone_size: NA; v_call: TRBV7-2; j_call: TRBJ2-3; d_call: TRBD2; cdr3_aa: CASSSGGTSEYF; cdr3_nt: TGTGCCAGCAGCTCGGGGGGGACTAGCGAGTATTTT
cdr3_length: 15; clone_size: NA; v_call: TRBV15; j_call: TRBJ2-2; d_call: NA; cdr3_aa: CATSRDRTRAGELFF; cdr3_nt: TGTGCCACCAGCAGAGATCGAACGCGGGCCGGGGAGCTGTTTTTT
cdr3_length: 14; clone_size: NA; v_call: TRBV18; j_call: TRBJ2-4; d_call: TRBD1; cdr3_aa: CASSPTTGATIQYF; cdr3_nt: TGTGCCAGCTCTCCAACTACAGGGGCAACCATTCAGTACTTC
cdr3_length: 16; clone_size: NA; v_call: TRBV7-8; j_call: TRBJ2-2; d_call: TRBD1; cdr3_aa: CASSPRTGAGTGELFF; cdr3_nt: TGTGCCAGCAGCCCGAGGACAGGGGCGGGGACCGGGGAGCTGTTTTTT
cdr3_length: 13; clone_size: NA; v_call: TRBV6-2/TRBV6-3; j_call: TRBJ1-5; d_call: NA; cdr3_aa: CASSFGGIQPQHF; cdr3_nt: TGTGCCAGCAGTTTTGGGGGGATTCAGCCCCAGCATTTT
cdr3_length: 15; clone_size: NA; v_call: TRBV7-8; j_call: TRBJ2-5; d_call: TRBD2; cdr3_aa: CASRPTSGVEGTQYF; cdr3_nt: TGTGCCAGCAGACCGACTAGCGGGGTAGAGGGGACCCAGTACTTC
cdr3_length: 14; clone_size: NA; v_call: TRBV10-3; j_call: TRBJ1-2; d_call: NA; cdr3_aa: CAITEQVDYGGYTF; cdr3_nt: TGTGCCATCACGGAACAGGTGGATTATGGTGGCTACACCTTC
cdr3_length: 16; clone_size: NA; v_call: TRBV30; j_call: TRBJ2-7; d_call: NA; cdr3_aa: CAWTRNLGFGAWEQYF; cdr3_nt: TGTGCCTGGACTCGGAATCTCGGATTTGGGGCGTGGGAGCAGTACTTC
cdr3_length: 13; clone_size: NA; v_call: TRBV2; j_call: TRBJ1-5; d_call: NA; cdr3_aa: CATTAAGNQPQHF; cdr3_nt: TGTGCCACGACAGCCGCTGGCAATCAGCCCCAGCATTTT
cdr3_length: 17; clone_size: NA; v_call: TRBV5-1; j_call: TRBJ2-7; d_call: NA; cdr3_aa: CASSLGQEYGGSYEQYF; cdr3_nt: TGCGCCAGCAGCTTAGGCCAGGAATACGGTGGCTCCTACGAGCAGTACTTC
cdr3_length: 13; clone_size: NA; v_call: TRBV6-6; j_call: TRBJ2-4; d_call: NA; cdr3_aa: CASSYDKENIQYF; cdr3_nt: TGTGCCAGCAGTTATGACAAGGAAAACATTCAGTACTTC
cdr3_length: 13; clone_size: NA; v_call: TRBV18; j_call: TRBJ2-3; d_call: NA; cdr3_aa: CASSARGSDTQYF; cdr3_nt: TGTGCCAGCTCAGCACGTGGCTCAGATACGCAGTATTTT
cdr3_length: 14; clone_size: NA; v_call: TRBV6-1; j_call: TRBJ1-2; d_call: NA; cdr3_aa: CASSETGTAGRYTF; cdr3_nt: TGTGCCAGCAGTGAAACAGGGACGGCGGGCCGTTACACCTTC
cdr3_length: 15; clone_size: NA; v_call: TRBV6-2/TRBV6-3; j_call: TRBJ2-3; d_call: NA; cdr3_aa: CASSYRAPGADTQYF; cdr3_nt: TGTGCCAGCAGTTACAGGGCCCCCGGGGCAGATACGCAGTATTTT
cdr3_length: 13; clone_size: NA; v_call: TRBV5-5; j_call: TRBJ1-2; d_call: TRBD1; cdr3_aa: CASNLQGAFGYTF; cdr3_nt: TGTGCCAGCAACCTACAGGGGGCTTTTGGCTACACCTTC
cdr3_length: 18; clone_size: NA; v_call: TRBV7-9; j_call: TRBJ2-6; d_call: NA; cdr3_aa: CASSLRGQVISGANVLTF; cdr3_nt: TGTGCCAGCAGCTTACGGGGACAAGTAATCTCTGGGGCCAACGTCCTGACTTTC
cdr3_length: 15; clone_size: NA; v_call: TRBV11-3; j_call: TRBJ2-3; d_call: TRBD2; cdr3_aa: CASSYLAGAADTQYF; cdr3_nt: TGTGCCAGCAGCTACCTAGCGGGAGCTGCAGATACGCAGTATTTT
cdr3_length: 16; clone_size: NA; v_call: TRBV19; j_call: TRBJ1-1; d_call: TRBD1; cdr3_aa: CASSRTGSGFGTEAFF; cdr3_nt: TGTGCCAGTAGCCGGACAGGGAGTGGGTTTGGCACTGAAGCTTTCTTT
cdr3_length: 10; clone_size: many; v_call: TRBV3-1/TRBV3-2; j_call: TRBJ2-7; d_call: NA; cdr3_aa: CASRQGEQYF; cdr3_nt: TGTGCCAGCAGACAGGGCGAGCAGTACTTC
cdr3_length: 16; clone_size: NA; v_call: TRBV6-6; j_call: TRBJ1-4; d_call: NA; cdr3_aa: CASSYSSGAAGEKLFF; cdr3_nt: TGTGCCAGCAGTTACTCGAGTGGAGCGGCGGGAGAAAAACTGTTTTTT
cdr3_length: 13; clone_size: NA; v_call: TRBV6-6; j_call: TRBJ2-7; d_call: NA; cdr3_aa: CASSYTQVYEQYF; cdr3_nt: TGTGCCAGCAGTTACACTCAGGTCTACGAGCAGTACTTC
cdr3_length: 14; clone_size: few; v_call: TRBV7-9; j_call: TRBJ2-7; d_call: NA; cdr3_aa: CASSTRDTDYEQYF; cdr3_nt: TGTGCCAGCAGCACCAGGGACACAGACTACGAGCAGTACTTC
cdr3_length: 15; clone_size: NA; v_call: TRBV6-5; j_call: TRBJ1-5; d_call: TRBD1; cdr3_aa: CASRDRGAADQPQHF; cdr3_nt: TGTGCCAGCAGGGACAGGGGCGCCGCCGATCAGCCCCAGCATTTT
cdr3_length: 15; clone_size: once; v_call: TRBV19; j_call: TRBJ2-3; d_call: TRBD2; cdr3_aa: CASTVARGVTDTQYF; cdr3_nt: TGTGCCAGTACAGTTGCGCGGGGGGTTACAGATACGCAGTATTTT
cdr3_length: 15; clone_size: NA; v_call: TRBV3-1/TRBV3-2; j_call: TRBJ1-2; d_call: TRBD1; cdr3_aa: CASSHQGARDYGYTF; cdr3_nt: TGTGCCAGCAGCCATCAGGGGGCGCGAGACTATGGCTACACCTTC
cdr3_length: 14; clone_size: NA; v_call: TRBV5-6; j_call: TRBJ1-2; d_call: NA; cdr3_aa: CASSLGTAVYGYTF; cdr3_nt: TGTGCCAGCAGCTTGGGGACAGCAGTATATGGCTACACCTTC
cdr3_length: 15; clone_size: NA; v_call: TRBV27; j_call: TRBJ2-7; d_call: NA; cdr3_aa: CASSFFLGYPYEQYF; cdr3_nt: TGTGCCAGCAGTTTTTTCCTAGGCTATCCCTACGAGCAGTACTTC
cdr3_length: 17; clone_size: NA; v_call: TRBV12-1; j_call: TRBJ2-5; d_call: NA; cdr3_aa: CASSPGQGANLQETQYF; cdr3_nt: TGTGCCAGCAGCCCGGGACAGGGGGCGAATCTTCAAGAGACCCAGTACTTC
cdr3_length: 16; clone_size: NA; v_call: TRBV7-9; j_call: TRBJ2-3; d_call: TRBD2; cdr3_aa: CASSSPRVAGRNTQYF; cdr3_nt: TGTGCCAGCAGCTCTCCCAGGGTAGCGGGGCGCAATACGCAGTATTTT
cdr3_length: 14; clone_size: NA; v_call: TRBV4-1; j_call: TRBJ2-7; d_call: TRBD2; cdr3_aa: CASSQETGGDEQYF; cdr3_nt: TGCGCCAGCAGCCAAGAGACTGGGGGGGACGAGCAGTACTTC
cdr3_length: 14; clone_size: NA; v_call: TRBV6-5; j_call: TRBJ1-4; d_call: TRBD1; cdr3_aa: CASEDRGRVEKLFF; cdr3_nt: TGTGCCAGCGAAGACAGGGGGCGAGTTGAAAAACTGTTTTTT
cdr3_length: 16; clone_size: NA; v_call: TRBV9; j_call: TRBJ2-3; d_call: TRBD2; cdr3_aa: CASSVAGSGGPDTQYF; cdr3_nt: TGTGCCAGCAGCGTAGCGGGTAGCGGGGGGCCAGATACGCAGTATTTT
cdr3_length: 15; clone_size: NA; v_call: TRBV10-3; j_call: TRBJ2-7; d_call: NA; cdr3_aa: CAISNTGKPSYEQYF; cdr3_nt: TGTGCCATCAGTAACACAGGAAAGCCCTCCTACGAGCAGTACTTC
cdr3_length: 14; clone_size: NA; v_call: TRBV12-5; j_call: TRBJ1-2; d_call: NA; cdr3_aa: CASGFGGPSYGYTF; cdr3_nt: TGTGCTAGTGGTTTTGGCGGTCCCTCCTATGGCTACACCTTC
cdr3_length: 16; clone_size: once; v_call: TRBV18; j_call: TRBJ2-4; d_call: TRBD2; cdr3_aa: CASSPLGTSQANIQYF; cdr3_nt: TGTGCCAGCTCACCATTGGGGACTAGTCAGGCAAACATTCAGTACTTC
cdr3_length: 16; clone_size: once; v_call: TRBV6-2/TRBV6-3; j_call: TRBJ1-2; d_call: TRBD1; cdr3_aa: CASSYAFDRGSYGYTF; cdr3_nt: TGTGCCAGCAGTTACGCTTTTGACAGGGGAAGCTATGGCTACACCTTC
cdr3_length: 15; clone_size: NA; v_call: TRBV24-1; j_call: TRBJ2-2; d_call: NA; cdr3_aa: CATSDLTGAGGELFF; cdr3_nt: TGTGCCACCAGTGATTTAACAGGAGCAGGCGGGGAGCTGTTTTTT
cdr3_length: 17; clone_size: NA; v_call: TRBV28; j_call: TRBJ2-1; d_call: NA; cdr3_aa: CASSFRLDSTPLNEQFF; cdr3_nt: TGTGCCAGCAGTTTTAGGCTAGATTCCACCCCTCTCAATGAGCAGTTCTTC
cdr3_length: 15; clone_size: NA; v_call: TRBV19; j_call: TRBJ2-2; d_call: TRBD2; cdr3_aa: CATSRAGGPPGELFF; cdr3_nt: TGTGCCACCTCTCGGGCGGGAGGGCCCCCCGGGGAGCTGTTTTTT
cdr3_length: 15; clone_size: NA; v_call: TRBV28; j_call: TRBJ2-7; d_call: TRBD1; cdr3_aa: CASSLVGQGHYEQYF; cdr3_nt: TGTGCCAGCAGTTTAGTAGGACAGGGTCATTACGAGCAGTACTTC
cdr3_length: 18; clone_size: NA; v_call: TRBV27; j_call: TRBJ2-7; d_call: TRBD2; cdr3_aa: CASSLVGLAAKDTREQYF; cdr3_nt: TGTGCCAGCAGTTTAGTCGGACTAGCGGCGAAAGACACTCGCGAGCAGTACTTC
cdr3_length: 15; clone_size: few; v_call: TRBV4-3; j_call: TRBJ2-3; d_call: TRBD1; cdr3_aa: CASSYGTGVTDTQYF; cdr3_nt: TGCGCCAGCAGCTACGGGACAGGGGTCACAGATACGCAGTATTTT
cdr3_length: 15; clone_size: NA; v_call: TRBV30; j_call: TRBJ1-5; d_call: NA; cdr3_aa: CAWSVLGGTGQPQHF; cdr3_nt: TGTGCCTGGAGTGTCTTAGGAGGGACGGGTCAGCCCCAGCATTTT
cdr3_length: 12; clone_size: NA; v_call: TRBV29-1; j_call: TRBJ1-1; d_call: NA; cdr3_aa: CSHDGGNTEAFF; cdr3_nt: TGCAGCCACGACGGGGGGAACACTGAAGCTTTCTTT
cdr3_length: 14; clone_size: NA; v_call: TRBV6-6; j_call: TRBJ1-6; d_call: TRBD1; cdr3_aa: CASRSGQGGSPLHF; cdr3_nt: TGTGCCAGCAGATCCGGACAGGGGGGATCACCCCTCCACTTT